This TCR beta chain was profiled in a study of T cell responses to AZD1222 COVID-19 vaccine. General observations from the study: Per reports, nearly half of all spike-specific TCRs target regions that are unmutated in variants. Clonal diversity was possibly underestimated, and white British individuals and females predominated among donors.

The method was immunoSEQ multiplex PCR; TCRdb's version includes in-frame clones alone and lacks a portion of them. This table holds 70,000 or so clones, roughly 90% found once. Comments on this clone: As yet, its antigen is unknown.

This receptor was identified in an adult in good health. Specimen: peripheral blood, collected on day 0 of AZD1222 vaccination.

Here the CDR3 DNA reads TGTGCCACGGGGGAGGGGGAGGACTATGGCTACACCTTC. This gives the protein CATGEGEDYGYTF. The V call is TRBV10-3, the J call TRBJ1-2, with D perhaps TRBD1 (6 bases). The CDR3 contains 13 residues. Germline CDR1 and CDR2: ENHRY and SYGVKD. The V end lost 10 bases, the J end lost 3 bases, and 15 bases lay between the germline ends.